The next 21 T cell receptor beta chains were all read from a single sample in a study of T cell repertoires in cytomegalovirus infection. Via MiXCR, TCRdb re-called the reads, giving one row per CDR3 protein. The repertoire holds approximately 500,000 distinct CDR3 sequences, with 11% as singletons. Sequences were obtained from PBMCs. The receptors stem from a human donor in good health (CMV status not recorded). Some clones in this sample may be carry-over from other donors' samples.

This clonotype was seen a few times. The CDR3, as DNA: TGTGCCAGCAGTTCCTCCTCTTCCGGAGAGACCCAGTACTTC. As protein: CASSSSSSGETQYF. The gene calls are TRBV28 and TRBJ2-5; D uncertain. Trimming removed 4 bases from V and 4 bases from J, with 13 bases in between. The CDR3 is 14 residues long. Per the germline V gene, CDR1 is MDHEN and CDR2 is SYDVKM.

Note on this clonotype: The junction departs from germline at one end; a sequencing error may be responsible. The CDR3 sequence is CASRLDRVAYEQYF. CDR3 nucleotides: TGCGCCAGCAGATTGGACAGGGTCGCCTACGAGCAGTACTTC. The chain recombines TRBV5-1 with TRBJ2-7, with 8 positions matching TRBD1. Germline V lookup: CDR1 SGHRS, CDR2 YFSETQ. The CDR3 length is 14 residues.

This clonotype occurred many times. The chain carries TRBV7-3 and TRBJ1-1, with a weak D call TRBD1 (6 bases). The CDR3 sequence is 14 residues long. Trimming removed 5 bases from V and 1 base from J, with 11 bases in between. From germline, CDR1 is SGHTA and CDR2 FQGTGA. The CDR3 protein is CASSIGQSNTEAFF. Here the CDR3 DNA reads TGTGCCAGCAGCATTGGACAGTCGAACACTGAAGCTTTCTTT.

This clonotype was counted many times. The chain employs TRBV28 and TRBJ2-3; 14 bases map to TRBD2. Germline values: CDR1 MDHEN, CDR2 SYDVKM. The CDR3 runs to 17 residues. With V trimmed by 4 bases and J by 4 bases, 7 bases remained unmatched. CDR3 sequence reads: CASSSPGLAGVADTQYF. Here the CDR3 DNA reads TGTGCCAGCAGTTCCCCGGGACTAGCGGGAGTGGCAGATACGCAGTATTTT.

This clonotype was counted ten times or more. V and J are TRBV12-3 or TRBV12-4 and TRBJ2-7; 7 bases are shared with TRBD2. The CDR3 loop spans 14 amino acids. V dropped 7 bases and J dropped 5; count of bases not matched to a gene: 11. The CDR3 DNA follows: TGTGCCAGCACGCGGGGGAACCTGGTCCACGAGCAGTACTTC. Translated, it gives CASTRGNLVHEQYF.

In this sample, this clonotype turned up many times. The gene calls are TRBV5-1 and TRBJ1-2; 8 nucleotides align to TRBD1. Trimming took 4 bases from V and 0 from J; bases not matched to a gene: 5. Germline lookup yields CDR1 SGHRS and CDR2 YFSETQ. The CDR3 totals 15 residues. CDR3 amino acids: CASSTGQGANYGYTF. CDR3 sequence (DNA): TGCGCCAGCAGCACCGGACAGGGAGCTAACTATGGCTACACCTTC.

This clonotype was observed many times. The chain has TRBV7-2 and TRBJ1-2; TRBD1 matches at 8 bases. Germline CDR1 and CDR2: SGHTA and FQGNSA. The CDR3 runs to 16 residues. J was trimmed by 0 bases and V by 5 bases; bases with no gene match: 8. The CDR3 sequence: CASSHNRGFANYGYTF. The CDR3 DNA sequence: TGTGCCAGCAGCCACAACAGGGGGTTTGCTAACTATGGCTACACCTTC.

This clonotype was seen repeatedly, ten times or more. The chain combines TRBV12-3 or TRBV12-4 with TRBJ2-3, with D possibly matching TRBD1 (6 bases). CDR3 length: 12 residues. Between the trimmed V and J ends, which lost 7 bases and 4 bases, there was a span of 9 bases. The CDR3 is CASTEGADTQYF. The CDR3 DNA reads TGTGCCAGCACCGAGGGGGCAGATACGCAGTATTTT.

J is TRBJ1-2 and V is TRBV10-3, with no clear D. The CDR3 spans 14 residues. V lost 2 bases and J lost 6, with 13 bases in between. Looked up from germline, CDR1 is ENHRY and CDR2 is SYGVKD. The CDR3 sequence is CAISELGGFHGYTF. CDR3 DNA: TGTGCCATCAGTGAGCTCGGAGGGTTCCATGGCTACACCTTC.

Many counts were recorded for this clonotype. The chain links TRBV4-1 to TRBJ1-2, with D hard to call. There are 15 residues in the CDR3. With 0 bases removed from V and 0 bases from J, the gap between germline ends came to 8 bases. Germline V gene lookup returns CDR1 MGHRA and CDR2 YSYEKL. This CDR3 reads CASSQDRLANYGYTF. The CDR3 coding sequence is TGCGCCAGCAGCCAAGACAGATTAGCTAACTATGGCTACACCTTC.

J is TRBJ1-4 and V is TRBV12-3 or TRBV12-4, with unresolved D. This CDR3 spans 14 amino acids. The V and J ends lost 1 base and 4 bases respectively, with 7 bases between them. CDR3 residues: CASSLGRNNEKLFF. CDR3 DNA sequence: TGTGCCAGCAGTTTAGGACGGAATAATGAAAAACTGTTTTTT.

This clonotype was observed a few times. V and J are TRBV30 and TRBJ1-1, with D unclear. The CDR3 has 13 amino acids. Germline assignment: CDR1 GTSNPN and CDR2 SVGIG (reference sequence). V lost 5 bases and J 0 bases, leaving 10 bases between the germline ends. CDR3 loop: CAWGAQMNTEAFF. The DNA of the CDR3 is TGTGCCTGGGGTGCACAGATGAACACTGAAGCTTTCTTT. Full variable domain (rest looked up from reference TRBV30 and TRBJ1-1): SQTIHQWPATLVQPVGSPLSLECTVEGTSNPNLYWYRQAAGRGLQLLFYSVGIGQISSEVPQNLSASRPQDRQFILSSKKLLLSDSGFYLCAWGAQMNTEAFFGQGTRLTVV.

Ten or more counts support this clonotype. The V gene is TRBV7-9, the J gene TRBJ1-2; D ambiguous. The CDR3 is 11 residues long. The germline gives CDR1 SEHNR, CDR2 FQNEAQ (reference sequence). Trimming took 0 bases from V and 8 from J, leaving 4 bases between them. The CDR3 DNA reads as TGTGCCAGCAGCTTAGCATGGGGCTACACCTTC. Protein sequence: CASSLAWGYTF.

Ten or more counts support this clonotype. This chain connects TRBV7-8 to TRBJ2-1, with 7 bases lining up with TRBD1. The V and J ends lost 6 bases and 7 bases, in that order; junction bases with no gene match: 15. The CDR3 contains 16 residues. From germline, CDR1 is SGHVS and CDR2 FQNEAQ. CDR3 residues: CASRTARTGPQNEQFF. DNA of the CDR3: TGTGCCAGCAGAACTGCCCGGACAGGACCTCAGAATGAGCAGTTCTTC. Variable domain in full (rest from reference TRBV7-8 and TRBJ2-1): GAGVSQSPRYKVAKRGQDVALRCDPISGHVSLFWYQQALGQGPEFLTYFQNEAQLDKSGLPSDRFFAERPEGSVSTLKIQRTQQEDSAVYLCASRTARTGPQNEQFFGPGTRLTVL.

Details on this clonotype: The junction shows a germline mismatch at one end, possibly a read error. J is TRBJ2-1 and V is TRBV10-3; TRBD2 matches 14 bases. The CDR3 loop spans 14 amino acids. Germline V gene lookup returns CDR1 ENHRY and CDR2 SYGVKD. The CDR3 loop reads CAIREGTSGSPEFF. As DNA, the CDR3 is TGTGCCATCCGTGAGGGGACTAGCGGGAGTCCGGAGTTCTTC.

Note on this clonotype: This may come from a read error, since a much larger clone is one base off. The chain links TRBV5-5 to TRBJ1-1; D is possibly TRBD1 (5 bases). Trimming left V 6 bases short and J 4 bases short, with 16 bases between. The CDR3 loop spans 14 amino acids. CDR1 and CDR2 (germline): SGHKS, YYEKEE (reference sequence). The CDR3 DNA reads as TGTGCCAGCAACATGAACGGGGGGGTCACTGAAGCTTTCTTT. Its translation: CASNMNGGVTEAFF.

CDR3 sequence: CASSSRRTSNYGYTF. The CDR3 bases are TGTGCCAGCAGTTCCCGCAGAACCTCTAACTATGGCTACACCTTC. V and J are TRBV12-3 or TRBV12-4 and TRBJ1-2; D is ambiguous. The CDR3 covers 15 residues. With 4 bases removed from V and 0 bases from J, the gap between germline ends came to 12 bases.

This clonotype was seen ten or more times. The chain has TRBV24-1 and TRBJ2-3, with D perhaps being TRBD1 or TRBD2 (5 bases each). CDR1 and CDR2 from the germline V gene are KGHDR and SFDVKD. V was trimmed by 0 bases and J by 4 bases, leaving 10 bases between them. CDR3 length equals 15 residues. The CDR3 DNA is TGTGCCACCAGTGATTTGCAAAGGGACCCAGATACGCAGTATTTT. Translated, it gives CATSDLQRDPDTQYF.

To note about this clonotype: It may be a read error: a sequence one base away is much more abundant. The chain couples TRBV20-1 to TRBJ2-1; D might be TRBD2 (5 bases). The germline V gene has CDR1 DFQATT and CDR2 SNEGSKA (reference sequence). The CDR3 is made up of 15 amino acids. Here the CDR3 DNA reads TGCAATGCCCAACGGACTGTCGAAGCTTACAATGAGCAGTTCTTC. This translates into CNAQRTVEAYNEQFF.

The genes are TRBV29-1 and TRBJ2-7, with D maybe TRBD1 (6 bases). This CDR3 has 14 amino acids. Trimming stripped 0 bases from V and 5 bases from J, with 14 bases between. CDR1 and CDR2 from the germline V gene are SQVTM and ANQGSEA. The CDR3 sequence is CSVEDLGAHNEQYF. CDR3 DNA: TGCAGCGTTGAAGATTTGGGGGCGCACAACGAGCAGTACTTC.

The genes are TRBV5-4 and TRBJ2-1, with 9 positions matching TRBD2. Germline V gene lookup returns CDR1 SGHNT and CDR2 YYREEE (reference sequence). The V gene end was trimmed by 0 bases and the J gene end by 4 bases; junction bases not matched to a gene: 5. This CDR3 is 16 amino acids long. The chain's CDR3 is CASSLGSSGAYNEQFF. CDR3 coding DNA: TGTGCCAGCAGCTTGGGGTCTAGCGGGGCGTACAATGAGCAGTTCTTC.